One and the same sample provided the 29 T cell receptor beta chains below, sequenced in a study of T cell responses to AZD1222 COVID-19 vaccine. The protocol was immunoSEQ multiplex PCR, while the TCRdb copy is restricted to in-frame clones and leaves out a portion. The sample yields 130,000 to 150,000 clones, nearly 90% seen once. The sequences come from peripheral blood, collected on day 0 of AZD1222 vaccination. These receptors all stem from an adult in good health.

V gene TRBV28 combines with J gene TRBJ1-2, with D unclear. This CDR3 has 14 amino acids. Per the germline V gene, CDR1 is MDHEN and CDR2 is SYDVKM. Deletions cut 5 bases from V and 3 bases from J, with 13 bases between. CDR3: CASSTHQEHYGYTF. The CDR3 DNA follows: TGTGCCAGCAGTACGCACCAAGAACACTATGGCTACACCTTC.

The chain joins TRBV5-1 to TRBJ1-6; TRBD1 matches 8 bases. Germline CDR1 and CDR2: SGHRS and YFSETQ. The CDR3 length is 16 residues. J lost 0 bases, V lost 3 bases, and 2 bases had no gene match. CDR3 amino acids: CASSWDRSSYNSPLHF. DNA for the CDR3: TGCGCCAGCAGCTGGGACAGGAGCTCCTATAATTCACCCCTCCACTTT.

The chain recombines TRBV6-5 with TRBJ1-6; no firm D call. The CDR3 has 13 residues. Germline V gives CDR1 MNHEY, CDR2 SVGAGI. Trimming removed 1 base at V and 7 bases at J, with 5 bases between. The CDR3 protein is CASSYWENSPLHF. The CDR3 nucleotides are TGTGCCAGCAGTTACTGGGAGAATTCACCCCTCCACTTT.

The sample holds one count of this clone. This chain links TRBV10-1 with TRBJ2-5, with D possibly being TRBD1 or TRBD2 (5 bases each). The CDR3 runs to 16 residues. V was clipped by 3 bases and J by 1 base, with 15 bases between them. Germline V CDR1 and CDR2: WNHNN, SYGVQD (reference sequence). CDR3 amino acids: CASSEAGTRGQETQYF. In nucleotides, the CDR3 is TGCGCCAGCAGTGAAGCCGGGACGAGAGGCCAAGAGACCCAGTACTTC.

This clone has just a few counts. The V gene is TRBV28, the J gene TRBJ1-5; 8 bases are a match to TRBD1. Losses at the gene ends were 5 bases for V and 7 bases for J; bases not matched to a gene: 13. Germline V gives CDR1 MDHEN, CDR2 SYDVKM. The CDR3 covers 16 residues. The CDR3 DNA is TGTGCCAGCAGTACACCCCGGCCAGGGGGCGTGCAGCCCCAGCATTTT. It translates to CASSTPRPGGVQPQHF.

V is TRBV5-1 and J is TRBJ2-7; 9 bases align to TRBD1. J gave up 2 bases and V 4 bases, and 7 bases lay outside the gene matches. From germline, CDR1 is SGHRS and CDR2 YFSETQ. This CDR3 is 15 amino acids long. For the CDR3, the DNA is TGCGCCAGCAGCGGCGGGACAGGGAGGACCTACGAGCAGTACTTC. Amino acids: CASSGGTGRTYEQYF.

The chain has TRBV15 and TRBJ2-7, with TRBD2 matching 7 bases. The CDR3 contains 12 residues. Looked up from germline, CDR1 is LNHNV and CDR2 is YYDKDF (reference sequence). The ends lost 10 bases at V and 2 bases at J; junction bases unmatched: 5. The CDR3 reads CANGEGTYEQYF. Written as DNA, the CDR3 is TGTGCCAACGGGGAGGGGACCTACGAGCAGTACTTC.

The rearrangement links TRBV7-8 to TRBJ1-5; a weak D match, TRBD1 (5 bases). CDR1 is SGHVS and CDR2 is FQNEAQ in the germline V gene. With 2 bases removed from V and 0 bases from J, the gap between germline ends came to 14 bases. The CDR3 extends over 17 amino acids. CDR3 region: CASSLRGEFGSNQPQHF. The CDR3 nucleotides read TGTGCCAGCAGCTTACGGGGGGAGTTTGGTAGCAATCAGCCCCAGCATTTT.

The chain joins TRBV3-1 (or the pseudogene TRBV3-2) to TRBJ1-1, with D possibly matching TRBD1 (6 bases). The V end was cut by 9 bases, the J end by 4 bases, with 18 bases between. The CDR3 contains 14 residues. The germline CDR1 and CDR2 sequences are LGHDT and YNNKEL (reference sequence). CDR3: CASRGGGSSTEAFF. DNA for the CDR3: TGTGCCAGTAGGGGCGGGGGCTCTAGCACTGAAGCTTTCTTT.

The chain joins TRBV19 to TRBJ2-7; tentatively, D is TRBD1 or TRBD2 (5 bases each). CDR3 length equals 13 residues. V lost 5 bases, J lost 3 bases, and 11 bases lay in between. Germline CDR1 reads LNHDA; CDR2 reads SQIVND (reference sequence). CDR3 in amino acids: CASSRGPDYEQYF. In DNA form, the CDR3 reads TGTGCCAGTAGTCGGGGCCCGGACTACGAGCAGTACTTC.

The V call is TRBV18, the J call TRBJ2-2; 15 bases are shared with TRBD2. Germline V gene lookup returns CDR1 KGHSH and CDR2 LQKENI. The J segment lost 3 bases and the V segment lost 3 bases, leaving 8 bases of the junction unmatched. The CDR3 is 19 residues long. The DNA of the CDR3 is TGTGCCAGCTCACCGCTTGGACTAGCGGGAGGGCCTTACACCGGGGAGCTGTTTTTT. Translation: CASSPLGLAGGPYTGELFF. The variable domain in full, completed from reference TRBV18 and TRBJ2-2, reads NAGVMQNPRHLVRRRGQEARLRCSPMKGHSHVYWYRQLPEEGLKFMVYLQKENIIDESGMPKERFSAEFPKEGPSILRIQQVVRGDSAAYFCASSPLGLAGGPYTGELFFGEGSRLTVL.

This chain connects TRBV6-5 to TRBJ1-4, with 10 positions matching TRBD1. The trim removed 6 bases at V and 4 bases at J, leaving 2 bases unmatched. This CDR3 has 14 amino acids. The V gene's germline CDR1 is MNHEY and CDR2 SVGAGI. CDR3 amino acids: CASRGQGGNEKLFF. In DNA form, the CDR3 reads TGTGCCAGCAGAGGACAGGGGGGTAATGAAAAACTGTTTTTT.

This clone was observed a single time. The chain is built from TRBV11-2 and TRBJ2-5; 11 bases agree with TRBD2. Germline CDR1 SGHAT, CDR2 FQNNGV. V shed 4 bases and J 4 bases; nucleotides not matched to a gene: 11. The CDR3 extends over 17 amino acids. The DNA for the CDR3 is TGTGCCAGCAGCTCCCCGGGCCTAGCGGGAGGTCGAGAGACCCAGTACTTC. It codes for CASSSPGLAGGRETQYF.

The chain uses TRBV19 and TRBJ2-7; no clear D gene. Germline lookup yields CDR1 LNHDA and CDR2 SQIVND (reference sequence). The CDR3 has 13 amino acids. Trimming removed 10 bases at V and 7 bases at J, with 20 bases between. CDR3 residues: CATFGPRFGEQYF. In DNA form, the CDR3 reads TGTGCCACCTTTGGCCCTAGGTTTGGGGAGCAGTACTTC.

The V and J genes are TRBV11-2 and TRBJ2-1; unclear D gene. The CDR3 extends over 16 amino acids. The germline V and J ends were trimmed by 5 bases and 3 bases, with 17 bases remaining between them. Per the germline V gene, CDR1 is SGHAT and CDR2 is FQNNGV. The CDR3 sequence is CASSPSRIGFYNEQFF. CDR3 sequence (DNA): TGTGCCAGCAGCCCCTCCCGGATTGGGTTCTACAATGAGCAGTTCTTC.

For the CDR3, the DNA is TGCGCCAGCAGCCACTTCCAGGGGGGCAAGGGCTACGAGCAGTACTTC. Translating it yields CASSHFQGGKGYEQYF. This rearrangement joins TRBV4-1 to TRBJ2-7, with D possibly TRBD1 on 7 matching bases. The CDR3 covers 16 residues. Germline CDR1 reads MGHRA; CDR2 reads YSYEKL. The germline V and J ends were trimmed by 3 bases and 3 bases, with 18 bases remaining between them.

J is TRBJ1-2 and V is TRBV5-4; no clear D. CDR3 length: 15 amino acids. The V gene's germline CDR1 is SGHNT and CDR2 YYREEE (reference sequence). The ends were cut back, 3 bases at V and 5 bases at J, with 17 bases in the middle. The CDR3 is CASSYPDTDRYGYTF. In DNA form, the CDR3 reads TGTGCCAGCAGCTATCCTGACACCGATCGGTATGGCTACACCTTC.

The chain has TRBV11-3 and TRBJ2-3, with D unclear. Germline lookup yields CDR1 SGHNT and CDR2 YENEEA. Trimming stripped 4 bases from V and 2 bases from J, with 4 bases between. The CDR3 is 12 amino acids. This chain's CDR3 is CASSSNTDTQYF. The CDR3 DNA reads as TGTGCCAGCAGCTCGAACACAGATACGCAGTATTTT.

V and J are TRBV21-1 and TRBJ2-2; TRBD2 is taken as the D call from the table, unchecked against the DNA. TRBV21-1 constitutes a pseudogene. CDR3 length equals 15 residues. CDR3 residues: CASSKGGLKAGELFF. CDR3 sequence (DNA): TGTGCCAGCAGCAAAGGAGGCTTGAAGGCCGGGGAGCTGTTTTTT.

The chain couples TRBV19 to TRBJ1-1; D remains unclear. The CDR3 totals 17 residues. Germline CDR1 and CDR2: LNHDA and SQIVND (reference sequence). V lost 5 bases and J lost 1, with 20 bases in between. The DNA of the CDR3 is TGTGCCAGTAGTGTCCCACCTCCGCGGGGTTGGAACACTGAAGCTTTCTTT. This sequence encodes CASSVPPPRGWNTEAFF.

The V and J genes are TRBV4-2 and TRBJ2-3, with 7 bases lining up with TRBD2. CDR3 size: 16 residues. J was trimmed by 0 bases and V by 4 bases; bases with no gene match: 7. Germline CDR1 reads LGHNA; CDR2 reads YNFKEQ. In DNA form, the CDR3 reads TGTGCCAGCAGCCTACCTAGCGGAACTAGCACAGATACGCAGTATTTT. Residues: CASSLPSGTSTDTQYF.

The rearrangement uses TRBV28 and TRBJ1-2; the D is unclear. Trimming shortened V by 2 bases and J by 8 bases, and 12 bases separated the two germline ends. The CDR3 extends over 13 amino acids. Germline loops: CDR1 MDHEN, CDR2 SYDVKM. CDR3 region: CASSLGGRAGYTF. The CDR3 bases are TGTGCCAGCAGTTTAGGCGGGCGCGCGGGCTACACCTTC.

The chain has TRBV9 and TRBJ2-2; 11 bases fit TRBD2. The CDR3 spans 16 residues. The germline gives CDR1 SGDLS, CDR2 YYNGEE. The J segment lost 7 bases and the V segment lost 0 bases, leaving 5 bases of the junction unmatched. This CDR3 reads CASSVGLAGGDGELFF. DNA for the CDR3: TGTGCCAGCAGCGTAGGTCTAGCGGGAGGTGACGGGGAGCTGTTTTTT.

Only one count was recorded for this clone. The chain uses TRBV15 and TRBJ2-3; 7 nucleotides line up with TRBD2. Germline V gene data show CDR1 as LNHNV and CDR2 as YYDKDF (reference sequence). CDR3 length: 16 amino acids. V was clipped by 0 bases and J by 3 bases; unmatched bases: 6. In DNA form, the CDR3 reads TGTGCCACCAGCAGAGATCGCGGGAGAGGGACAGATACGCAGTATTTT. Its protein is CATSRDRGRGTDTQYF. Full variable domain (missing parts from reference TRBV15 and TRBJ2-3): DAMVIQNPRYQVTQFGKPVTLSCSQTLNHNVMYWYQQKSSQAPKLLFHYYDKDFNNEADTPDNFQSRRPNTSFCFLDIRSPGLGDTAMYLCATSRDRGRGTDTQYFGPGTRLTVL.

The chain links TRBV6-5 to TRBJ1-2; D might be TRBD1 (5 bases). Per the germline V gene, CDR1 is MNHEY and CDR2 is SVGAGI. The CDR3 runs 11 residues. V was shortened by 6 bases and J by 8 bases, with 10 bases between the two germline ends. In DNA form, the CDR3 reads TGTGCCAGCAGACAGGAAAGGGGCTACACCTTC. Translating it yields CASRQERGYTF.

The rearrangement links TRBV6-4 to TRBJ2-7; the D is unclear. CDR3 length: 14 amino acids. The germline V gene has CDR1 MRHNA and CDR2 SNTAGT. Trimming removed 0 bases from V and 3 bases from J, with 9 bases in between. The CDR3 spells CASSDSMFNYEQYF. The CDR3 DNA follows: TGTGCCAGCAGTGACTCGATGTTCAACTACGAGCAGTACTTC.

V is TRBV7-9 and J is TRBJ1-4; weak D call: TRBD1 (5 bases). Germline V CDR1 and CDR2: SEHNR, FQNEAQ (reference sequence). The germline V and J ends were trimmed by 2 bases and 8 bases, with 9 bases remaining between them. This CDR3 is 13 amino acids long. The DNA of the CDR3 is TGTGCCAGCAGCTTACTTGGGGGGGAAAAACTGTTTTTT. This sequence encodes CASSLLGGEKLFF. The whole variable domain, filled in from reference TRBV7-9 and TRBJ1-4, reads DTGVSQNPRHKITKRGQNVTFRCDPISEHNRLYWYRQTLGQGPEFLTYFQNEAQLEKSRLLSDRFSAERPKGSFSTLEIQRTEQGDSAMYLCASSLLGGEKLFFGSGTQLSVL.

This chain uses TRBV28 with TRBJ2-3, with TRBD2 matching 8 bases. Germline V CDR1 and CDR2: MDHEN, SYDVKM. The CDR3 sequence is 17 residues long. V lost 7 bases, J lost 6 bases, and 18 bases stayed unmatched. The CDR3 here is CASTLLHSSGFMDTQYF. The DNA of the CDR3 is TGTGCCAGCACCCTCCTCCACTCTAGCGGGTTTATGGATACGCAGTATTTT.

The chain uses TRBV9 and TRBJ2-1; 7 bases agree with TRBD2. The CDR3 consists of 18 residues. The junction had 13 bases not matched to a gene; V was cut back by 0 bases and J by 4 bases. In germline, CDR1 is SGDLS, CDR2 YYNGEE. The CDR3, as DNA: TGTGCCAGCAGCGTAGGTCTGGGGGGGACTATTAAATACAATGAGCAGTTCTTC. This codes for CASSVGLGGTIKYNEQFF. The full variable domain, with the rest looked up from reference TRBV9 and TRBJ2-1, is DSGVTQTPKHLITATGQRVTLRCSPRSGDLSVYWYQQSLDQGLQFLIQYYNGEERAKGNILERFSAQQFPDLHSELNLSSLELGDSALYFCASSVGLGGTIKYNEQFFGPGTRLTVL.